The 24 T cell receptor beta chains listed next were all sequenced from one sample in a study of Ad26.COV2.S vaccination and SARS-CoV-2 variants (TCRdb year 2021). The library was obtained by the immunoSEQ multiplex PCR assay. Here the immuneACCESS table is served through TCRdb, limited to in-frame sequences with V and J called. Missing clones are a known gap in these copies; in checked studies unresolved V genes cover under half, and the rest lacks a known reason. The sample table lists 300,000 to 400,000 clones, approximately 86% of them with a count of one. Clones ranked in the top ten supply roughly 10% of the sample. In the paper's terms, the treatment or condition label means: approximately 18 received Ad26.COV2.S at low or high dose, single or two shots; 5 received placebo; per-sample allocation not given. Repertoires of vaccine and placebo recipients were sequenced from samples taken on day 63 after the first injection.

Material: peripheral blood, obtained in a trial of Ad26.COV2.S vaccine versus placebo. The receptors were gathered from a person aged 18 to 59 who received the Ad26.COV2.S COVID-19 vaccine or a placebo.

The rearrangement joins TRBV2 to TRBJ2-1; perhaps D is TRBD1 or TRBD2 (5 bases each). Germline V gives CDR1 SNHLY, CDR2 FYNNEI. The ends were cut back, 6 bases at V and 6 bases at J, with 12 bases in the middle. This CDR3 has 13 residues. The CDR3 sequence: CASSPGRGNEQFF. The DNA of the CDR3 is TGTGCCAGCAGCCCGGGAAGGGGCAATGAGCAGTTCTTC.

V gene TRBV15 combines with J gene TRBJ2-1; no clear D. The germline V and J ends were trimmed by 0 bases and 6 bases, with 6 bases remaining between them. The CDR3 spans 13 residues. Germline V gene data show CDR1 as LNHNV and CDR2 as YYDKDF (reference sequence). CDR3: CATSRELGNEQFF. In DNA form, the CDR3 reads TGTGCCACCAGCAGAGAACTGGGCAATGAGCAGTTCTTC. The full variable domain, in which reference TRBV15 and TRBJ2-1 provide the parts outside the CDR3, is DAMVIQNPRYQVTQFGKPVTLSCSQTLNHNVMYWYQQKSSQAPKLLFHYYDKDFNNEADTPDNFQSRRPNTSFCFLDIRSPGLGDTAMYLCATSRELGNEQFFGPGTRLTVL.

This sequence joins TRBV7-9 and TRBJ1-1; unclear D gene. Germline-derived CDR1 and CDR2 are SEHNR and FQNEAQ (reference sequence). The CDR3 consists of 16 residues. V gave up 6 bases and J gave up 0 bases, with 17 bases separating them. In nucleotides, the CDR3 is TGTGCCAGCAGTTCCATGATGGGGTGGATGAACACTGAAGCTTTCTTT. Translating gives CASSSMMGWMNTEAFF.

The V gene is TRBV15, the J gene TRBJ1-5, with D perhaps TRBD1 (5 bases). The V end lost 0 bases, the J end lost 0 bases, and 9 bases lay between the germline ends. The CDR3 spans 16 residues. CDR1 is LNHNV, CDR2 YYDKDF, per germline (reference sequence). The CDR3 reads CATSRDVGTSNQPQHF. The DNA of the CDR3 is TGTGCCACCAGCAGAGATGTTGGGACTAGCAATCAGCCCCAGCATTTT.

The gene calls are TRBV10-3 and TRBJ1-5; a weak D match, TRBD1 (5 bases). V shed 11 bases and J shed 6 bases, with 14 bases lying between them. Germline V gives CDR1 ENHRY, CDR2 SYGVKD. The CDR3 sequence is 12 residues long. The CDR3 reads CAGDSPTQPQHF. The CDR3 nucleotides are TGTGCCGGTGACAGTCCCACTCAGCCCCAGCATTTT.

The J gene is TRBJ2-7, the V gene TRBV7-2, with D tentatively TRBD2 (5 bases). CDR1 is SGHTA and CDR2 is FQGNSA in the germline V gene. The CDR3 runs to 14 residues. Trimming left V 4 bases short and J 3 bases short, with 13 bases between. CDR3 bases: TGTGCCAGCAGCTCGCGAGCGGACGGCTACGAGCAGTACTTC. It yields the protein CASSSRADGYEQYF.

This rearrangement joins TRBV7-9 to TRBJ2-3; 7 nucleotides agree with TRBD1. J was trimmed by 2 bases and V by 1 base; bases with no gene match: 3. This CDR3 comprises 15 residues. The germline CDR1 and CDR2 sequences are SEHNR and FQNEAQ (reference sequence). The CDR3 sequence is CASSLGGQNTDTQYF. The CDR3 nucleotides read TGTGCCAGCAGCTTAGGGGGACAGAACACAGATACGCAGTATTTT. The variable domain in full, with the rest retrieved from reference TRBV7-9 and TRBJ2-3, is DTGVSQNPRHKITKRGQNVTFRCDPISEHNRLYWYRQTLGQGPEFLTYFQNEAQLEKSRLLSDRFSAERPKGSFSTLEIQRTEQGDSAMYLCASSLGGQNTDTQYFGPGTRLTVL.

This clone was seen just once. J is TRBJ2-7 and V is TRBV7-9, with 16 bases identical to TRBD2. The V gene end was trimmed by 4 bases and the J gene end by 1 base; junction bases not matched to a gene: 7. The CDR3 contains 18 residues. Germline-derived CDR1 and CDR2 are SEHNR and FQNEAQ (reference sequence). CDR3 nucleotides: TGTGCCAGCAGCTCCAGGGGACTAGCGGGGGGGAAATCCTACGAGCAGTACTTC. It encodes CASSSRGLAGGKSYEQYF.

This clone was counted only a few times. The chain recombines TRBV29-1 with TRBJ1-2, with 10 bases matching TRBD1. J gave up 6 bases and V 6 bases, and 7 bases lay outside the gene matches. From germline, CDR1 is SQVTM and CDR2 ANQGSEA. This CDR3 contains 13 residues. The CDR3 bases are TGCAGCGTCATAACCGGGACAGGGGATGGCTACACCTTC. It yields the protein CSVITGTGDGYTF.

This clone was found once. The V gene is TRBV15, the J gene TRBJ2-7; TRBD2 is a possible D gene (7 bases). CDR1 and CDR2 from the germline V gene are LNHNV and YYDKDF (reference sequence). V dropped 4 bases and J dropped 5 bases, with 15 bases sitting between them. The CDR3 totals 14 residues. The CDR3 DNA reads as TGTGCCACCAGCAAGGAGGGGGGGTACGACGAGCAGTACTTC. Translation gives CATSKEGGYDEQYF.

The chain has TRBV24-1 and TRBJ1-5, with 7 bases lining up with TRBD1. Germline V gene lookup returns CDR1 KGHDR and CDR2 SFDVKD. The CDR3 contains 14 residues. The junction had 7 bases not matched to a gene; V was cut back by 5 bases and J by 7 bases. The CDR3 bases are TGTGCCACCAGTGTGGGACAGCCTGGGCAGCCCCAGCATTTT. Translation gives CATSVGQPGQPQHF.

This clone was seen a few times. V usage is TRBV4-2 and J usage is TRBJ2-4; 8 bases match TRBD1. The CDR3 is 16 residues long. Looked up from germline, CDR1 is LGHNA and CDR2 is YNFKEQ. Trimming cost V 1 base and J 1 base; bases outside gene matches: 3. CDR3 protein: CASSQGQGLAKNIQYF. The CDR3 nucleotides are TGTGCCAGCAGCCAAGGACAGGGGTTGGCCAAAAACATTCAGTACTTC.

This rearrangement joins TRBV19 to TRBJ1-3; D remains ambiguous. Trimming removed 8 bases from V and 0 bases from J, with 8 bases in between. Germline V gives CDR1 LNHDA, CDR2 SQIVND (reference sequence). CDR3 length equals 13 residues. In nucleotides, the CDR3 is TGTGCCAGTGGTGGCGCCTCTGGAAACACCATATATTTT. This encodes CASGGASGNTIYF.

This clone has only one observation. The CDR3 sequence is CASRPLTGLYGYTF. Here the CDR3 DNA reads TGTGCCAGCAGACCTTTGACAGGCCTCTATGGCTACACCTTC. The rearrangement links TRBV19 to TRBJ1-2; the D gene is possibly TRBD1 (6 bases). V was pared by 9 bases and J by 4 bases, with 18 bases between. Germline V gene sequence: CDR1 LNHDA, CDR2 SQIVND (reference sequence). The CDR3 loop spans 14 amino acids.

This clone came up many times. The chain combines TRBV20-1 with TRBJ2-5; D is unresolved. The CDR3 length is 14 residues. Trimming left V 3 bases short and J 5 bases short, with 16 bases between. The germline V gene encodes CDR1 DFQATT and CDR2 SNEGSKA (reference sequence). This chain's CDR3 is CSASGPAKGETQYF. The DNA for the CDR3 is TGCAGTGCTAGTGGTCCAGCGAAAGGGGAGACCCAGTACTTC.

The V and J genes are TRBV7-9 and TRBJ1-2; D is unclear. V lost 7 bases to trimming and J lost 8 bases, with 11 bases between them. This CDR3 region has 11 residues. Germline V gene sequence: CDR1 SEHNR, CDR2 FQNEAQ (reference sequence). CDR3 nucleotides: TGTGCCAGCAACGGGGTAGAGGGCTACACCTTC. Protein product: CASNGVEGYTF.

V is TRBV28 and J is TRBJ1-4; D not resolved. This CDR3 is built from 14 residues. With 6 bases removed from V and 3 bases from J, the gap between germline ends came to 11 bases. The germline CDR1 and CDR2 sequences are MDHEN and SYDVKM. In DNA form, the CDR3 reads TGTGCCAGCAGCCTTGGAGGACCTAATGAAAAACTGTTTTTT. It is translated as CASSLGGPNEKLFF.

This clone showed up just once. This rearrangement joins TRBV5-1 to TRBJ1-4; 8 nucleotides line up with TRBD1. J gave up 0 bases and V 2 bases, and 3 bases lay outside the gene matches. Germline V gene lookup returns CDR1 SGHRS and CDR2 YFSETQ. This CDR3 is 16 amino acids long. The CDR3 sequence: CASSFQGAATNEKLFF. The CDR3 DNA follows: TGCGCCAGCAGCTTCCAGGGGGCGGCAACTAATGAAAAACTGTTTTTT.

This clone was detected only a few times. V gene TRBV11-2 combines with J gene TRBJ1-3; the D is unclear. The germline CDR1 and CDR2 sequences are SGHAT and FQNNGV. The CDR3 consists of 15 residues. V lost 3 bases, J lost 0 bases, and 9 bases lay in between. The CDR3 coding sequence is TGTGCCAGCAGCTTGGCACAGCACTCTGGAAACACCATATATTTT. It translates to CASSLAQHSGNTIYF.

This clone was seen just once. V and J are TRBV6-2 or TRBV6-3 and TRBJ1-4; possible D gene TRBD1, 6 bases. V lost 2 bases, J lost 5 bases, and 12 bases lay in between. CDR1 is MNHEY, CDR2 SVGEGT, per germline. The CDR3 consists of 15 residues. The CDR3 spells CASSYKGDANEKLFF. The CDR3 DNA is TGTGCCAGCAGTTACAAGGGGGACGCCAATGAAAAACTGTTTTTT.

This clone was recorded a few times. The identical CDR3 is also encoded by other nucleotide sequences in the sample. This sequence joins TRBV27 and TRBJ1-5, with a tentative D call TRBD1 (5 bases). Germline V lookup: CDR1 MNHEY, CDR2 SMNVEV (reference sequence). This CDR3 region has 15 residues. V was clipped by 4 bases and J by 4 bases, with 14 bases between them. CDR3 region: CASSYLPGPNQPQHF. The CDR3 DNA reads as TGTGCCAGCAGTTACCTACCGGGGCCTAATCAGCCCCAGCATTTT.

In DNA, the CDR3 is TGTGCCAGCAGTGAAGGTCACCTCGGCGAGCAGTACTTC. This codes for CASSEGHLGEQYF. The rearrangement links TRBV6-1 to TRBJ2-7; D call uncertain. Germline loops: CDR1 MNHNS, CDR2 SASEGT. Deletions cut 1 base from V and 6 bases from J, with 10 bases between. The CDR3 contains 13 residues.

The J gene is TRBJ2-1, the V gene TRBV28; D may be TRBD1 or TRBD2 (6 bases each). CDR3 length: 12 residues. Between the trimmed V and J ends, which lost 11 bases and 10 bases, there was a span of 18 bases. Germline V gene lookup returns CDR1 MDHEN and CDR2 SYDVKM. The chain's CDR3 is CASRRGAGEQFF. The CDR3 DNA follows: TGTGCCTCTCGTAGGGGGGCAGGGGAGCAGTTCTTC.

The V call is TRBV6-2 or TRBV6-3, the J call TRBJ2-7, with D unclear. Germline V gene data show CDR1 as MNHEY and CDR2 as SVGEGT. V was cut by 6 bases and J by 4 bases, with 7 bases left in between. This CDR3 has 11 residues. The CDR3 DNA follows: TGTGCCAGCAGCAAAACTTACGAGCAGTACTTC. It codes for CASSKTYEQYF.